This T cell receptor beta chain comes out of a study of blood T cell repertoires in COVID-19. Overall study context: The study drew acute and convalescent COVID-19 samples from the United States, Italy and Spain. Sample material is recorded as cDNA or gDNA derived from T cells, B-cell-depleted T cells, or PBMCs.

In terms of age and location, participants ranged from roughly 18 to 90 years and lived in about two dozen US areas. Trimming cost V 2 bases and J 6 bases, with 7 bases left between them. Germline V lookup: CDR1 MNHEY, CDR2 SVGAGI. The CDR3 runs to 13 residues. In the authors' methods: Scientists estimated how many nucleated cells there were by amplifying reference gene primers. The protocol was immunoSEQ multiplex PCR, while the TCRdb copy is restricted to in-frame clones and leaves out a portion. The DNA was the basis for D and trimming; V, J and clone size are from that table. The sample holds about 270,000 clones; approximately 86% are singletons and the top ten take over 2%.

This clonotype was sampled from a woman younger than 30 who had recovered from COVID-19. Input material: PBMCs or T cells enriched from blood (not recorded which). The chain links TRBV6-5 to TRBJ2-2, with D uncertain. DNA of the CDR3: TGTGCCAGCAGTTACGTTCGTCCCGGGGAGCTGTTTTTT. Translation: CASSYVRPGELFF.